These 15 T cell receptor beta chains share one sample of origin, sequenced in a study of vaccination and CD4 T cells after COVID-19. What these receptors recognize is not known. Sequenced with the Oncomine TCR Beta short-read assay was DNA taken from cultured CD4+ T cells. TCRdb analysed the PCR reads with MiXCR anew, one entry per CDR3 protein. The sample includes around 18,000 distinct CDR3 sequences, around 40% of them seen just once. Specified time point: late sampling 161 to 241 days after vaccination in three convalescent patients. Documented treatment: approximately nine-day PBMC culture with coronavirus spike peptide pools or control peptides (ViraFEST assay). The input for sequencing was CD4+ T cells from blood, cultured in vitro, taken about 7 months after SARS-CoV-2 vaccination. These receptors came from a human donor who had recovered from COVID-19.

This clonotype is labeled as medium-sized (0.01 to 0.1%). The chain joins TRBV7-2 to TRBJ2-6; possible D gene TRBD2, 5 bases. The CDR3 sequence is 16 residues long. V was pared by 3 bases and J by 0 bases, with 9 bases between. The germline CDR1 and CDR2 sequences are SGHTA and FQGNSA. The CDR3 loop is CASSLRVLSGANVLTF. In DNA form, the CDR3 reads TGTGCCAGCAGCTTGAGGGTTCTCTCTGGGGCCAACGTCCTGACTTTC. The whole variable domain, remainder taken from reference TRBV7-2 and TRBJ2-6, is GAGVSQSPSNKVTEKGKDVELRCDPISGHTALYWYRQSLGQGLEFLIYFQGNSAPDKSGLPSDRFSAERTGGSVSTLTIQRTQQEDSAVYLCASSLRVLSGANVLTFGAGSRLTVL.

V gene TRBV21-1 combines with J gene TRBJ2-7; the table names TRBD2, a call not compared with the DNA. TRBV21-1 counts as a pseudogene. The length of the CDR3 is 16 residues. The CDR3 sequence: CASSKGRRRGGYEQYF. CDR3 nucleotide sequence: TGTGCCAGCAGCAAAGGCAGGAGGAGGGGAGGTTACGAGCAGTACTTC.

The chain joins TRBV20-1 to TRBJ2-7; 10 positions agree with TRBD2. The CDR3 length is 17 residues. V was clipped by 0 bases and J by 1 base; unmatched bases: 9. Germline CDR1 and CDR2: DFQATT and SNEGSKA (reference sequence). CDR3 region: CSARDPERGGLSYEQYF. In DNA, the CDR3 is TGCAGTGCTAGAGATCCCGAGCGGGGGGGCTTATCCTACGAGCAGTACTTC.

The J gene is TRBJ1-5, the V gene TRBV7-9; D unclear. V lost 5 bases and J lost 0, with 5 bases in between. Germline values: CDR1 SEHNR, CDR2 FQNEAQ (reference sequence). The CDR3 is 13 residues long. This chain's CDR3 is CASSPDSNQPQHF. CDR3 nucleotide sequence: TGTGCCAGCAGCCCGGATAGCAATCAGCCCCAGCATTTT. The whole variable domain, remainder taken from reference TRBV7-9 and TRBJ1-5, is DTGVSQNPRHKITKRGQNVTFRCDPISEHNRLYWYRQTLGQGPEFLTYFQNEAQLEKSRLLSDRFSAERPKGSFSTLEIQRTEQGDSAMYLCASSPDSNQPQHFGDGTRLSIL.

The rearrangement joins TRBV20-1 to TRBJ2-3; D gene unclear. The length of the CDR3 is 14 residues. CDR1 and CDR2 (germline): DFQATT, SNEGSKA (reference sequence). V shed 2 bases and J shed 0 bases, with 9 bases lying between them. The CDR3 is CSARSPLSTDTQYF. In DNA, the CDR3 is TGCAGTGCTAGAAGCCCTTTGAGCACAGATACGCAGTATTTT.

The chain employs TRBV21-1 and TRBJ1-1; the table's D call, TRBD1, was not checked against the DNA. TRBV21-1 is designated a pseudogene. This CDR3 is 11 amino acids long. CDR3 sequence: CASSKGDRKRF. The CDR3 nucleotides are TGTGCCAGCAGCAAAGGTGACAGAAAACGATTT.

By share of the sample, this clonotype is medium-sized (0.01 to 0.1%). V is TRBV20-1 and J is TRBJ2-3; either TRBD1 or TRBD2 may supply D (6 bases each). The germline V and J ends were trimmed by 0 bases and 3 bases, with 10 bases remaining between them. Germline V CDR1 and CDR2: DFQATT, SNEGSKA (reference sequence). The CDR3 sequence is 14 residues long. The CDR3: CSARDGGRTDTQYF. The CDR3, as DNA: TGCAGTGCTAGAGACGGGGGCCGGACAGATACGCAGTATTTT.

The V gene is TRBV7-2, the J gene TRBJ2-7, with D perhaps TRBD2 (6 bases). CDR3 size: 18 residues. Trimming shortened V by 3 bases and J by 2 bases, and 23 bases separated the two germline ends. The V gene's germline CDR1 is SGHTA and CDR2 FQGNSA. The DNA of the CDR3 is TGTGCCAGCAGCTTCTTAGCGATATCGGGGGATGATACCTACGAGCAGTACTTC. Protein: CASSFLAISGDDTYEQYF.

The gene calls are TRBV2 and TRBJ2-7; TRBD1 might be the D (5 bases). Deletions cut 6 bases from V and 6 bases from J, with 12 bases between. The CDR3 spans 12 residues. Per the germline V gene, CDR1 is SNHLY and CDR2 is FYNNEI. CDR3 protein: CASRNQGSEQYF. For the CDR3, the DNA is TGTGCCAGCAGGAATCAGGGTAGCGAGCAGTACTTC.

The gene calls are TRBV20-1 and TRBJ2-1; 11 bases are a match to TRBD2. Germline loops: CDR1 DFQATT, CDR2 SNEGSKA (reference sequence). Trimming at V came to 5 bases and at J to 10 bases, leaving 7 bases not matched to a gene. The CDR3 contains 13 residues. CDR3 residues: CSALAGGPREQFF. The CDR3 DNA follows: TGCAGTGCTTTAGCGGGGGGGCCCAGGGAGCAGTTCTTC.

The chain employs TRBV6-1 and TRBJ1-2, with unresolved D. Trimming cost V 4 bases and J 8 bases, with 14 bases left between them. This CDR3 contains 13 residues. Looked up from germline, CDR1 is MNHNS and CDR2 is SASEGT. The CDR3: CASSVGVYDGYTF. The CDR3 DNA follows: TGTGCCAGCAGTGTTGGGGTATATGACGGCTACACCTTC.

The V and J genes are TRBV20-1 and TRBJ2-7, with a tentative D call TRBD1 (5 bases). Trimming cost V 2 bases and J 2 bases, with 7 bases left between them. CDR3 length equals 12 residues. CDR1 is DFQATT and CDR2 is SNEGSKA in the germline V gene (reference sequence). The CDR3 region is CSARRQTYEQYF. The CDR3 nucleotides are TGCAGTGCTAGACGACAGACCTACGAGCAGTACTTC.

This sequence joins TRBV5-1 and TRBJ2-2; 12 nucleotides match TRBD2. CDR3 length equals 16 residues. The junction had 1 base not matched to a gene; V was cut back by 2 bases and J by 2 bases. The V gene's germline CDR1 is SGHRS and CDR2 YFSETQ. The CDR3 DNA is TGCGCCAGCAGCTTACTAGCGGGGGGAAACACCGGGGAGCTGTTTTTT. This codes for CASSLLAGGNTGELFF.

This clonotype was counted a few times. The CDR3 sequence: CASSPRTSGSSDTQYF. For the CDR3, the DNA is TGTGCCAGCAGCCCCCGGACTAGCGGGAGTTCAGATACGCAGTATTTT. The V gene is TRBV7-6, the J gene TRBJ2-3; 13 bases match TRBD2. The CDR3 contains 16 residues. Germline CDR1 is SGHVS and CDR2 is FNYEAQ. V lost 5 bases, J lost 4 bases, and 6 bases stayed unmatched.

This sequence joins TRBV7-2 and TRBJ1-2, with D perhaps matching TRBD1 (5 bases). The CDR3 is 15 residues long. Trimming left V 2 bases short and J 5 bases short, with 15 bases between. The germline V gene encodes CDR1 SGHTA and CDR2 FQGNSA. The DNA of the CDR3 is TGTGCCAGCAGCTTATTTCCGCAGAGGGGTTATGGCTACACCTTC. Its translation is CASSLFPQRGYGYTF.